This TCR beta chain was sequenced during a study of OX40 agonist ivuxolimab in advanced cancers. About the study: While on treatment, patients had intravenous ivuxolimab at 0.01 to 10 mg/kg every 2 weeks.

This CDR3 contains 16 residues. The germline V gene encodes CDR1 SNHLY and CDR2 FYNNEI. The ends were cut back, 2 bases at V and 0 bases at J, with 10 bases in the middle. Sequencing used immunoSEQ multiplex PCR; TCRdb keeps in-frame clones, though not all of them. The sample contains fewer than 45,000 clones, 70% to 90% of which appear only once. Worth noting for this clone: Its antigen is not known.

Study results and limitations: Both CD4+ and CD8+ T cell populations in blood had undergone clonal expansion by week 6 at 0.1 to 3.0 mg/kg. Expanded clones tended on average to be more numerous among CD8+ T cells than CD4+. Among the least clonally expanded were partial responders at 0.1-3.0 mg/kg.

The sample consisted of CD4+ or CD8+ T cells sorted from blood, taken in a trial of the OX40 agonist ivuxolimab. The clonotype was recovered from an adult with an advanced solid tumor such as melanoma, head and neck, liver or kidney cancer. This chain joins TRBV2 and TRBJ2-2; perhaps D is TRBD1 or TRBD2 (5 bases each). CDR3 in DNA: TGTGCCAGCAGTGAACGGGGCAGGGCGAACACCGGGGAGCTGTTTTTT. It translates to CASSERGRANTGELFF.